The 19 T cell receptor beta chains reported below all come from one sample, sequenced in a study of blood T cell repertoires in COVID-19. Assay: immunoSEQ multiplex PCR; the TCRdb copy retains only in-frame clones and omits some. This sample carries 250,000 to 300,000 clones, 88% of them seen once, and the ten largest clones take roughly 6.9%. Sequencing was done on a sample of peripheral blood. The source of these receptors is a woman aged 30 to 39 who had recovered from COVID-19.

The J gene is TRBJ2-5, the V gene TRBV28, with 7 nucleotides matching TRBD1. Trimming cost V 4 bases and J 10 bases; bases outside gene matches: 15. The germline V gene encodes CDR1 MDHEN and CDR2 SYDVKM. This CDR3 has 15 amino acids. The CDR3 loop reads CASSSHPDRVGHQYF. CDR3 coding DNA: TGTGCCAGCAGTTCCCACCCCGACAGGGTGGGCCACCAGTACTTC. The full variable domain, rest sourced from reference TRBV28 and TRBJ2-5, is DVKVTQSSRYLVKRTGEKVFLECVQDMDHENMFWYRQDPGLGLRLIYFSYDVKMKEKGDIPEGYSVSREKKERFSLILESASTNQTSMYLCASSSHPDRVGHQYFGPGTRLLVL.

The rearrangement links TRBV3-1 (or the pseudogene TRBV3-2) to TRBJ1-6, with 9 bases fitting TRBD1. The CDR3 is 17 residues long. Germline V gene sequence: CDR1 LGHDT, CDR2 YNNKEL (reference sequence). Trimming cost V 4 bases and J 3 bases; bases outside gene matches: 7. The CDR3: CASSRRDRVYYNSPLHF. CDR3 bases: TGTGCCAGCAGCCGCCGGGACAGGGTGTACTATAATTCACCCCTCCACTTT.

This clone occurred once. The chain combines TRBV5-8 with TRBJ2-2, with TRBD2 as a possible D gene (6 bases). The CDR3 has 18 residues. Germline values: CDR1 SGHTS, CDR2 YDEGEE. The V and J ends lost 6 bases and 0 bases respectively, with 21 bases between them. CDR3: CASTPGTGDLANTGELFF. CDR3 coding DNA: TGTGCCAGCACCCCGGGCACGGGGGACCTAGCGAACACCGGGGAGCTGTTTTTT.

The genes are TRBV5-4 and TRBJ1-1, with D perhaps matching TRBD1 (5 bases). Trimming shortened V by 9 bases and J by 0 bases, and 9 bases separated the two germline ends. The CDR3 extends over 12 amino acids. Germline CDR1 and CDR2: SGHNT and YYREEE (reference sequence). The CDR3 DNA is TGTGCCACCACGGACATGAACACTGAAGCTTTCTTT. This gives the protein CATTDMNTEAFF.

The rearrangement uses TRBV4-3 and TRBJ2-7; no firm D call. The CDR3 is made up of 17 amino acids. Trimming cost V 0 bases and J 0 bases, with 15 bases left between them. Germline V CDR1 and CDR2: LGHNA, YSLEER. CDR3 DNA sequence: TGCGCCAGCAGCCAAGAACTACGGCCGTTTGACTCCTACGAGCAGTACTTC. The encoded protein is CASSQELRPFDSYEQYF.

The chain links TRBV9 to TRBJ1-1; D call uncertain. Germline V gene sequence: CDR1 SGDLS, CDR2 YYNGEE. The CDR3 is 14 amino acids. Trimming removed 4 bases from V and 8 bases from J, with 18 bases in between. The CDR3 loop reads CASSPREGRGEAFF. CDR3 coding DNA: TGTGCCAGCAGCCCCCGGGAGGGTCGAGGAGAAGCTTTCTTT.

The chain combines TRBV6-5 with TRBJ1-5; no definite D call. V dropped 4 bases and J dropped 0 bases, with 10 bases sitting between them. The CDR3 has 15 amino acids. Germline V gene data show CDR1 as MNHEY and CDR2 as SVGAGI. The CDR3 region is CASSSGTVSNQPQHF. Here the CDR3 DNA reads TGTGCCAGCAGTTCGGGAACAGTTAGCAATCAGCCCCAGCATTTT.

The rearrangement joins TRBV19 to TRBJ2-1, with 11 positions matching TRBD2. V dropped 7 bases and J dropped 6; count of bases not matched to a gene: 11. CDR3 length: 16 residues. Germline CDR1 is LNHDA and CDR2 is SQIVND (reference sequence). CDR3 sequence (DNA): TGTGCCAGTACCCCACTCGGGACTAGCGGACTCAATGAGCAGTTCTTC. Translating it yields CASTPLGTSGLNEQFF.

V is TRBV7-9 and J is TRBJ2-2, with 9 bases matching TRBD1. The J segment lost 5 bases and the V segment lost 6 bases, leaving 7 bases of the junction unmatched. Per the germline V gene, CDR1 is SEHNR and CDR2 is FQNEAQ (reference sequence). CDR3 length: 15 amino acids. CDR3 nucleotides: TGTGCCAGCAGGGGAACCGGGACAGGGACCGGGGAGCTGTTTTTT. This codes for CASRGTGTGTGELFF.

V and J are TRBV5-1 and TRBJ1-1; D is uncertain. The CDR3 is 14 residues long. V lost 0 bases and J lost 0, with 6 bases in between. Germline V gives CDR1 SGHRS, CDR2 YFSETQ. DNA for the CDR3: TGCGCCAGCAGCTTGGGGCAGATGAACACTGAAGCTTTCTTT. As protein: CASSLGQMNTEAFF.

The genes are TRBV3-1 (or the pseudogene TRBV3-2) and TRBJ1-6, with 8 bases that match TRBD1. This CDR3 comprises 12 residues. Per germline, CDR1 LGHDT and CDR2 YNNKEL (reference sequence). With 6 bases clipped from V and 10 bases from J, the junction kept 2 bases outside the gene matches. CDR3 sequence reads: CASSRQGSPLHF. CDR3 in DNA: TGTGCCAGCAGTCGACAGGGGTCACCCCTCCACTTT.

The sample holds one count of this clone. The V call is TRBV6-5, the J call TRBJ1-5; no reliable D call. Trimming took 10 bases from V and 3 from J, leaving 19 bases between them. The CDR3 runs 15 residues. Germline V gene sequence: CDR1 MNHEY, CDR2 SVGAGI. The DNA of the CDR3 is TGTGCCACCCTCCGGAGTTATAGCACCAATCAGCCCCAGCATTTT. Protein: CATLRSYSTNQPQHF.

The V gene is TRBV3-1 (or the pseudogene TRBV3-2), the J gene TRBJ2-5; 8 bases are a match to TRBD2. Trimming at V came to 0 bases and at J to 4 bases, leaving 7 bases not matched to a gene. The CDR3 covers 16 residues. Germline loops: CDR1 LGHDT, CDR2 YNNKEL (reference sequence). For the CDR3, the DNA is TGTGCCAGCAGCCAAGAAGTCCCGGGGGGGGGAGAGACCCAGTACTTC. It is translated as CASSQEVPGGGETQYF.

This sequence joins TRBV3-1 (or the pseudogene TRBV3-2) and TRBJ1-1, with TRBD1 matching over 12 bases. This CDR3 comprises 15 residues. Germline-derived CDR1 and CDR2 are LGHDT and YNNKEL (reference sequence). With V trimmed by 0 bases and J by 8 bases, 4 bases remained unmatched. The CDR3, as DNA: TGTGCCAGCAGCCAAGAAGGGACAGGGGGCGCGGAAGCTTTCTTT. Amino acid sequence: CASSQEGTGGAEAFF.

The V call is TRBV4-2, the J call TRBJ1-3; maybe TRBD1 (5 bases). Trimming left V 4 bases short and J 7 bases short, with 17 bases between. The CDR3 runs 15 residues. The V gene's germline CDR1 is LGHNA and CDR2 YNFKEQ. The CDR3 DNA reads TGTGCCAGCAGCCCGTTCGGAGGGGAGGAGAACACCATATATTTT. Amino acids: CASSPFGGEENTIYF.

The chain carries TRBV10-3 and TRBJ1-1; possibly TRBD1 for D (5 bases). Germline CDR1 reads ENHRY; CDR2 reads SYGVKD. The CDR3 sequence is 14 residues long. Trimming took off 4 bases at V and 4 bases at J, with 13 bases between the two ends. CDR3 bases: TGTGCCATCAGTGTGCGCAGGGAGGGCACTGAAGCTTTCTTT. This sequence encodes CAISVRREGTEAFF.

The rearrangement uses TRBV7-3 and TRBJ2-5, with D perhaps matching TRBD1 (5 bases). Germline CDR1 and CDR2: SGHTA and FQGTGA. The CDR3 is 13 amino acids. The V gene lost 2 bases and the J gene lost 2 bases, with 6 bases spanning the gap. The CDR3 nucleotides are TGTGCCAGCAGCTTACAGGGTCAAGAGACCCAGTACTTC. It codes for CASSLQGQETQYF. Full variable domain (missing parts from reference TRBV7-3 and TRBJ2-5): GAGVSQTPSNKVTEKGKYVELRCDPISGHTALYWYRQSLGQGPEFLIYFQGTGAADDSGLPNDRFFAVRPEGSVSTLKIQRTERGDSAVYLCASSLQGQETQYFGPGTRLLVL.

J is TRBJ1-2 and V is TRBV14; D unclear. Trimming removed 1 base at V and 3 bases at J, with 6 bases between. CDR1 SGHDN and CDR2 FVKESK come from the germline V gene. The CDR3 covers 13 residues. This CDR3 reads CASSQGRDYGYTF. CDR3 nucleotide sequence: TGTGCCAGCAGCCAAGGGAGGGACTATGGCTACACCTTC.

The chain employs TRBV5-4 and TRBJ2-5, with 11 bases identical to TRBD2. J lost 1 base, V lost 6 bases, and 2 bases had no gene match. This CDR3 has 14 residues. CDR1 is SGHNT, CDR2 YYREEE, per germline (reference sequence). The chain's CDR3 is CASTSGGIQETQYF. The CDR3 DNA is TGTGCCAGCACTAGCGGGGGGATCCAAGAGACCCAGTACTTC.